The clone carrying this T cell receptor (beta chain) has at least ten counts. The data derive from a study of metastatic and nonmetastatic thyroid tumors. Study details: Comparative analysis of repertoires was undertaken across blood and tumor or nodule tissue obtained from malignant and benign thyroid patients.

TCRdb re-called the PCR reads via MiXCR. The sample carries some 54,000 clones, under 20% recorded once. Thyroid surgery was performed in patients who had received no treatment beforehand. J was trimmed by 3 bases and V by 7 bases; bases with no gene match: 11. This CDR3 region has 16 residues. The V gene's germline CDR1 is SGHTA and CDR2 FQGNSA. Material for sequencing was blood. V gene TRBV7-2 combines with J gene TRBJ2-3, with TRBD2 matching 9 bases. The clonotype originates from a female donor with papillary thyroid cancer or a benign thyroid nodule (not recorded which). Some clones in this sample may be carry-over from other donors' samples. In nucleotides, the CDR3 is TGTGCCAGCAACCGTATAGCGGGAGCAAGGACAGATACGCAGTATTTT. Translated: CASNRIAGARTDTQYF.